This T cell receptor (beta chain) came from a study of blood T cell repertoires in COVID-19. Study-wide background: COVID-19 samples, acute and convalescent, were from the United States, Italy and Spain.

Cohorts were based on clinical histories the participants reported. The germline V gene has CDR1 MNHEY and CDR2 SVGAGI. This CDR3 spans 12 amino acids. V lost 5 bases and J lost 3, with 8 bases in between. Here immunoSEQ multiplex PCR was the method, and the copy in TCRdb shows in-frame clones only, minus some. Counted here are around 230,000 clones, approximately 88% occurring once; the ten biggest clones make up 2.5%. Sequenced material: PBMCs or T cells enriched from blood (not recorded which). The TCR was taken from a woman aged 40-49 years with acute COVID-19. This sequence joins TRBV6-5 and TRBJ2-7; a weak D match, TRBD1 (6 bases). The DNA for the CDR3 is TGTGCCAGCAGTCGACAGGACTACGAGCAGTACTTC. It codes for CASSRQDYEQYF.